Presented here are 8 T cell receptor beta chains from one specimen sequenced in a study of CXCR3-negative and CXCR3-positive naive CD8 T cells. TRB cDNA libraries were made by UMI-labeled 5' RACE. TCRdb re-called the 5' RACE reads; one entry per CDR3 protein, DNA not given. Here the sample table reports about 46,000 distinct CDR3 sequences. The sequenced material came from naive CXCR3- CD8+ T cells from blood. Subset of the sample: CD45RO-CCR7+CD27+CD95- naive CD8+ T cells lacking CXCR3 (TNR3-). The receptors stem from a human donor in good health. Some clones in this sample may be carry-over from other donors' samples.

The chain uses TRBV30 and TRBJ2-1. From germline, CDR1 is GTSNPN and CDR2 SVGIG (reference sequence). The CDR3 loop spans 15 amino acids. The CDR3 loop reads CAWSVPRVSVGEQFF. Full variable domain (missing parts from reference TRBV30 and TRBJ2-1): SQTIHQWPATLVQPVGSPLSLECTVEGTSNPNLYWYRQAAGRGLQLLFYSVGIGQISSEVPQNLSASRPQDRQFILSSKKLLLSDSGFYLCAWSVPRVSVGEQFFGPGTRLTVL.

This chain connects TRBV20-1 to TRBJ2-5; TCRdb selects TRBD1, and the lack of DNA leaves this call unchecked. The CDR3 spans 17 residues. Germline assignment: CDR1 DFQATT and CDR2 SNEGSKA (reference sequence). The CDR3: CSASAAGRAGVQETQYF.

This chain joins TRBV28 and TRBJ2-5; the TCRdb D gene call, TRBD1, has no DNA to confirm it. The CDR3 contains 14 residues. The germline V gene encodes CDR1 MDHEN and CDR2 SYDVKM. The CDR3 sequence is CASSPPGVQETQYF.

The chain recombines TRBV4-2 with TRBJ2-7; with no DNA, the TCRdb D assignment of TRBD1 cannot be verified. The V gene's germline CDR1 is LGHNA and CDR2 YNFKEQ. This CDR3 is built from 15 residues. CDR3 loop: CASSQEPGSGYEQYF.

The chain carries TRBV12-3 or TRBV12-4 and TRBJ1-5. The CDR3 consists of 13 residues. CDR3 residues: CASSGDDAQPQHF.

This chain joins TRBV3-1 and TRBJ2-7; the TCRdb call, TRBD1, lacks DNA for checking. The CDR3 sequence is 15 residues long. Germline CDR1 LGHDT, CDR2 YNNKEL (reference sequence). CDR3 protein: CASSLPDRGLYEQYF.

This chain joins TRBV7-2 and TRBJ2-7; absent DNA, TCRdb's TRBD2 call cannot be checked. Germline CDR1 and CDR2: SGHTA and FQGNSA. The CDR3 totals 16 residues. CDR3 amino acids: CASSLKGSGLSYEQYF. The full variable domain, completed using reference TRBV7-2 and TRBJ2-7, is GAGVSQSPSNKVTEKGKDVELRCDPISGHTALYWYRQSLGQGLEFLIYFQGNSAPDKSGLPSDRFSAERTGGSVSTLTIQRTQQEDSAVYLCASSLKGSGLSYEQYFGPGTRLTVT.

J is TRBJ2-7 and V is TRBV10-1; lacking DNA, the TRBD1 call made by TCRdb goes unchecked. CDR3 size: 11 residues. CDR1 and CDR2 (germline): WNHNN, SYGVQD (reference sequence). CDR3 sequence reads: CALRVGGEQYF.